This paragraph reports one T cell receptor (beta chain). The data belong to a study of blood T cell repertoires in COVID-19. Study context: T cells, B-cell-depleted T cells, or PBMCs provided the cDNA or gDNA that served as material.

Sequencing used immunoSEQ multiplex PCR; TCRdb keeps in-frame clones, though not all of them. Of 150,000 to 250,000 clones in the sample, roughly nine tenths were seen once. CDR3 size: 12 residues. The J gene is TRBJ1-1, the V gene TRBV21-1; the tabulated D call, TRBD1, remains unverified against the DNA. TRBV21-1 is termed a pseudogene. The TCR was taken from a woman aged 25 to 39 who had recovered from COVID-19. Sequences were obtained from PBMCs or T cells enriched from blood (not recorded which). For the CDR3, the DNA is TGTGCCAGCGATGGACAGGGAGTCCAAGCTTTCTTT. Translated, it gives CASDGQGVQAFF.